The 19 T cell receptor beta chains in this list originate from one sample, sequenced in a study of cytomegalovirus exposure and HLA in healthy donors. Vbeta (60) and Jbeta (13) primers were used in the PCR. The protocol was immunoSEQ multiplex PCR, while the TCRdb copy is restricted to in-frame clones and leaves out a portion. The sample includes under 200,000 clones, around four fifths of them seen just once. The sequenced material came from PBMCs. These receptors came from a male donor in good health and CMV-seropositive.

The chain uses TRBV11-2 and TRBJ1-2, with a tentative D call TRBD1 (5 bases). Trimming removed 4 bases from V and 6 bases from J, with 18 bases in between. CDR3 length equals 15 residues. Germline CDR1 and CDR2: SGHAT and FQNNGV. This CDR3 reads CASSSIGGTGDGYTF. CDR3 sequence (DNA): TGTGCCAGCAGCTCTATTGGGGGGACTGGGGATGGCTACACCTTC.

This sequence joins TRBV19 and TRBJ2-7; weak D call: TRBD2 (5 bases). The CDR3 covers 14 residues. With 0 bases removed from V and 6 bases from J, the gap between germline ends came to 12 bases. In germline, CDR1 is LNHDA, CDR2 SQIVND (reference sequence). CDR3 in amino acids: CASSIDQIRGEQYF. The CDR3 region has the DNA TGTGCCAGTAGTATAGATCAAATCCGGGGCGAGCAGTACTTC.

Regarding this clone: Germline and junction disagree at one end, which may indicate a read error. V usage is TRBV7-7 and J usage is TRBJ2-5; 10 bases agree with TRBD2. This CDR3 has 16 amino acids. Germline values: CDR1 SSHAT, CDR2 FNYEAQ (reference sequence). The CDR3 sequence is CASSRGLAGAQETQYF. The DNA for the CDR3 is TGTGCTAGCAGCCGCGGTCTAGCGGGGGCTCAAGAGACCCAGTACTTC. The full variable domain, rest sourced from reference TRBV7-7 and TRBJ2-5, is GAGVSQSPRYKVTKRGQDVTLRCDPISSHATLYWYQQALGQGPEFLTYFNYEAQPDKSGLPSDRFSAERPEGSISTLTIQRTEQRDSAMYRCASSRGLAGAQETQYFGPGTRLLVL.

The rearrangement uses TRBV19 and TRBJ1-4, with TRBD1 as a possible D gene (5 bases). Germline V gives CDR1 LNHDA, CDR2 SQIVND (reference sequence). The CDR3 consists of 15 residues. Trimming pared 2 bases from V and 11 bases from J, leaving 18 bases between. CDR3 in DNA: TGTGCCAGTAGTATACTTGTCCAGGGCCCCCGGAAACTGTTTTTT. This sequence encodes CASSILVQGPRKLFF.

The chain recombines TRBV6-5 with TRBJ1-5; D gene uncertain. CDR3 length: 15 amino acids. Germline V gene lookup returns CDR1 MNHEY and CDR2 SVGAGI. The V end lost 10 bases, the J end lost 7 bases, and 23 bases lay between the germline ends. CDR3 amino acids: CATASRKPAEQPQHF. The CDR3 DNA sequence: TGTGCCACCGCCTCGCGCAAACCTGCGGAACAGCCCCAGCATTTT.

The chain joins TRBV11-3 to TRBJ2-1, with a possible D match to TRBD1 (6 bases). In germline, CDR1 is SGHNT, CDR2 YENEEA. Trimming took 5 bases from V and 6 from J, leaving 14 bases between them. This CDR3 is built from 14 residues. CDR3 residues: CASSQGGRGNEQFF. CDR3 DNA sequence: TGTGCCAGCAGCCAAGGGGGACGGGGCAATGAGCAGTTCTTC.

The genes are TRBV5-4 and TRBJ2-5; D may be TRBD2 (5 bases). CDR1 SGHNT and CDR2 YYREEE come from the germline V gene (reference sequence). Trimming removed 4 bases at V and 5 bases at J, with 12 bases between. The CDR3 is 13 amino acids. The CDR3 region has the DNA TGTGCCAGCAGCGTTCAAGCGGCGGAGACCCAGTACTTC. It specifies CASSVQAAETQYF.

The chain joins TRBV4-3 to TRBJ1-4, with 7 nucleotides matching TRBD1. Germline lookup yields CDR1 LGHNA and CDR2 YSLEER. V was clipped by 0 bases and J by 8 bases; unmatched bases: 9. This CDR3 comprises 16 residues. The CDR3 spells CASSQETPGGNEKLFF. For the CDR3, the DNA is TGCGCCAGCAGCCAAGAAACCCCAGGGGGAAACGAAAAACTGTTTTTT.

The rearrangement links TRBV9 to TRBJ2-3; 8 bases are shared with TRBD2. J was trimmed by 2 bases and V by 0 bases; bases with no gene match: 8. CDR1 and CDR2 from the germline V gene are SGDLS and YYNGEE. CDR3 length: 17 amino acids. The CDR3 coding sequence is TGTGCCAGCAGCGTAGATGGAAGCGGGGGTTACACAGATACGCAGTATTTT. It yields the protein CASSVDGSGGYTDTQYF. Looking up the rest from reference TRBV9 and TRBJ2-3 gives the full variable domain: DSGVTQTPKHLITATGQRVTLRCSPRSGDLSVYWYQQSLDQGLQFLIQYYNGEERAKGNILERFSAQQFPDLHSELNLSSLELGDSALYFCASSVDGSGGYTDTQYFGPGTRLTVL.

In its sample, this clone was seen once. V gene TRBV7-8 combines with J gene TRBJ2-3, with 7 bases lining up with TRBD2. This CDR3 contains 16 residues. The germline V gene encodes CDR1 SGHVS and CDR2 FQNEAQ. Trimming took 5 bases from V and 4 from J; bases not matched to a gene: 12. This CDR3 reads CASSGVSGGWADTQYF. Here the CDR3 DNA reads TGTGCCAGCAGCGGGGTATCCGGGGGGTGGGCAGATACGCAGTATTTT.

The chain recombines TRBV6-5 with TRBJ2-5; TRBD2 matches at 7 bases. Trimming at V came to 5 bases and at J to 5 bases, leaving 11 bases not matched to a gene. The CDR3 loop spans 15 amino acids. Looked up from germline, CDR1 is MNHEY and CDR2 is SVGAGI. The CDR3 nucleotides read TGTGCCAGCAGTCCCACCCCGGGGGGTTTGGAGACCCAGTACTTC. Amino acid sequence: CASSPTPGGLETQYF.

The V gene is TRBV5-4, the J gene TRBJ2-7; tentatively, D is TRBD1 (5 bases). The germline gives CDR1 SGHNT, CDR2 YYREEE (reference sequence). This CDR3 spans 14 amino acids. V lost 1 base to trimming and J lost 1 base, with 9 bases between them. The CDR3 loop is CASSLRQGSYEQYF. CDR3 DNA: TGTGCCAGCAGCTTGAGGCAGGGATCCTACGAGCAGTACTTC. The entire variable domain, with the rest obtained from reference TRBV5-4 and TRBJ2-7, is as follows: ETGVTQSPTHLIKTRGQQVTLRCSSQSGHNTVSWYQQALGQGPQFIFQYYREEENGRGNFPPRFSGLQFPNYSSELNVNALELDDSALYLCASSLRQGSYEQYFGPGTRLTVT.

The rearrangement links TRBV28 to TRBJ1-6; D is uncertain. CDR3 length: 16 residues. Germline CDR1 reads MDHEN; CDR2 reads SYDVKM. Trimming left V 5 bases short and J 0 bases short, with 11 bases between. The CDR3 sequence is CASSDPTNSYNSPLHF. The CDR3 nucleotides are TGTGCCAGCAGTGATCCGACAAACTCCTATAATTCACCCCTCCACTTT.

This rearrangement joins TRBV7-9 to TRBJ2-7; a weak D match, TRBD1 (6 bases). Trimming shortened V by 1 base and J by 5 bases, and 9 bases separated the two germline ends. The germline V gene encodes CDR1 SEHNR and CDR2 FQNEAQ (reference sequence). The CDR3 is 13 amino acids. CDR3 residues: CASSLDHRDEQYF. CDR3 bases: TGTGCCAGCAGCTTAGATCACAGGGACGAGCAGTACTTC.

A single count supports this clone. CDR3: CASSVADSTRPAGTDTQYF. In DNA, the CDR3 is TGTGCCAGCAGTGTTGCCGATTCTACTCGGCCCGCGGGCACAGATACGCAGTATTTT. V is TRBV2 and J is TRBJ2-3; no definite D call. With 4 bases removed from V and 1 base from J, the gap between germline ends came to 24 bases. The CDR3 length is 19 residues. Germline V gene data show CDR1 as SNHLY and CDR2 as FYNNEI.

The V and J genes are TRBV7-9 and TRBJ2-1, with D hard to call. Trimming left V 5 bases short and J 0 bases short, with 14 bases between. CDR3 length: 16 residues. Looked up from germline, CDR1 is SEHNR and CDR2 is FQNEAQ (reference sequence). CDR3 DNA sequence: TGTGCCAGCAGCCCCCATCGCGCCTACTCCTACAATGAGCAGTTCTTC. It encodes CASSPHRAYSYNEQFF.

The J gene is TRBJ2-3, the V gene TRBV7-9; possible D gene TRBD2, 6 bases. The CDR3 runs to 15 residues. Germline-derived CDR1 and CDR2 are SEHNR and FQNEAQ (reference sequence). V gave up 5 bases and J gave up 0 bases, with 12 bases separating them. CDR3 coding DNA: TGTGCCAGCAGCCTTTTTGGGACTAGCACAGATACGCAGTATTTT. It is translated as CASSLFGTSTDTQYF.

The chain has TRBV5-5 and TRBJ1-6, with 7 positions matching TRBD1. Trimming took 2 bases from V and 8 from J; bases not matched to a gene: 4. In germline, CDR1 is SGHKS, CDR2 YYEKEE (reference sequence). The CDR3 runs 14 residues. The chain's CDR3 is CASSFRDSHSPLHF. The CDR3 region has the DNA TGTGCCAGCAGCTTTCGGGACAGCCATTCACCCCTCCACTTT.

The J gene is TRBJ1-3, the V gene TRBV5-6; D not resolved. Germline V CDR1 and CDR2: SGHDT, YYEEEE. With 2 bases removed from V and 0 bases from J, the gap between germline ends came to 9 bases. The CDR3 runs 15 residues. The CDR3 here is CASSFGPGSGNTIYF. DNA of the CDR3: TGTGCCAGCAGCTTTGGGCCCGGCTCTGGAAACACCATATATTTT.